The clone carrying this T cell receptor beta chain was counted once. Germline CDR1 reads SGHTA; CDR2 reads FQGTGA. The J segment lost 10 bases and the V segment lost 5 bases, leaving 10 bases of the junction unmatched. The CDR3 totals 14 residues. The data derive from a study of blood T cell repertoires in COVID-19. Whole-study context: Both acute and convalescent COVID-19 samples were obtained from the United States, Italy and Spain. The analysed material was cDNA or gDNA that came from T cells, B-cell-depleted T cells, or PBMCs.

Original processing methods: Quantification of nucleated cells was approximated via reference gene primer amplification. Repertoires were generated with immunoSEQ multiplex PCR, while TCRdb's copy carries only in-frame clones and drops some. That table supplies the V and J calls and clone size; D and trimming were determined from the DNA. The sample yields approximately 13,000 clones, approximately 90% seen once. The V call is TRBV7-3, the J call TRBJ2-1; 8 bases agree with TRBD2. The sequence was obtained from a man in his fifties or sixties with active COVID-19. The sample consisted of peripheral blood. Written as DNA, the CDR3 is TGTGCCAGCAGCCAGACCATAGCGGGGACCGAGCAGTTCTTC. Its protein is CASSQTIAGTEQFF.